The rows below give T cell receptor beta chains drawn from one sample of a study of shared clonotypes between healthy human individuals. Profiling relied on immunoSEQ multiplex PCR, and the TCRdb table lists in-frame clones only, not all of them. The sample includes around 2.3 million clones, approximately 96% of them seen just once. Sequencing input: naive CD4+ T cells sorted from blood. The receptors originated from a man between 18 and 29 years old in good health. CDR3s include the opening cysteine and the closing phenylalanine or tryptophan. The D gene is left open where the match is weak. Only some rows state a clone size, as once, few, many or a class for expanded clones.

TGTGCCAGTAGTATCCCCGACGCGCCCCAGCATTTT	CASSIPDAPQHF	NA	TRBJ1-5	NA	TRBV19
TGTGCCAGCAGCTTTGCCGGCATGAACACTGAAGCTTTCTTT	CASSFAGMNTEAFF	NA	TRBJ1-1	NA	TRBV7-3
TGTGCCAGCAGAGGCCCCGACAGGGGGACCTACGAGCAGTACTTC	CASRGPDRGTYEQYF	NA	TRBJ2-7	TRBD1	TRBV6-5
TGTGCCACCAGCAGACTGAAGTGGACAGACGAGCAGTACTTC	CATSRLKWTDEQYF	NA	TRBJ2-7	NA	TRBV15
TGCGCCAGCAGCTTGGATACGGTTACGGATACGCAGTATTTT	CASSLDTVTDTQYF	NA	TRBJ2-3	NA	TRBV5-1
TGCGCCAGCAGTGAGACTAGCGGGGGCCCGAGCTCCTACAATGAGCAGTTCTTC	CASSETSGGPSSYNEQFF	NA	TRBJ2-1	TRBD2	TRBV10-2
TGTGCCATCAGTGAGTCCGGGACGAATACCGGGGAGCTGTTTTTT	CAISESGTNTGELFF	NA	TRBJ2-2	NA	TRBV10-3
TGTGCCTGGAGTGTATCGAAGGGGCTGGTGGCTGAAGCTTTCTTT	CAWSVSKGLVAEAFF	few	TRBJ1-1	NA	TRBV30
TGTGCCAGCAGTTCCCTTCCTCGGGCCGATAATTCACCCCTCCACTTT	CASSSLPRADNSPLHF	NA	TRBJ1-6	NA	TRBV6-5
TGTGCCAGCGTGCTTAACAATGAGCAGTTCTTC	CASVLNNEQFF	NA	TRBJ2-1	NA	TRBV2
TGCGCCAGCAGTGACATTATCGGAAACACCATATATTTT	CASSDIIGNTIYF	NA	TRBJ1-3	NA	TRBV10-2
TGTGCCAGCTCACGGGACTCAGGGGAACATGGCTACACCTTC	CASSRDSGEHGYTF	NA	TRBJ1-2	NA	TRBV18
TGTGCTAGTGGTTTGGGGGCACAAGAGACCCAGTACTTC	CASGLGAQETQYF	NA	TRBJ2-5	NA	TRBV12-5
TGTGCCAGCAGCCTCTGGGAAGAAGCTTTCTTT	CASSLWEEAFF	NA	TRBJ1-1	NA	TRBV7-2
TGTGCCAGTTGGGCCCAGGGAAATGGCTACACCTTC	CASWAQGNGYTF	few	TRBJ1-2	NA	TRBV7-9
TGCGCCAGCAGCCAAGCGACCCCGACAGGGGCGGGTGGCTACACCTTC	CASSQATPTGAGGYTF	NA	TRBJ1-2	TRBD1	TRBV4-1
TGCGCCAGCAGCCAAGTGTCGGGCAAGGGGAGCTCCTATAATTCACCCCTCCACTTT	CASSQVSGKGSSYNSPLHF	NA	TRBJ1-6	NA	TRBV4-3
TGCAGCGTTGAACCTCTGGGAGGGAAAGAGACCCAGTACTTC	CSVEPLGGKETQYF	few	TRBJ2-5	TRBD2	TRBV29-1
TGTGCCAGCAGTTCCGACACCGGGACTAGCGGAAACATTCAGTACTTC	CASSSDTGTSGNIQYF	NA	TRBJ2-4	TRBD2	TRBV13
TGTGCCAGCACCCACCGTACAGATACGCAGTATTTT	CASTHRTDTQYF	NA	TRBJ2-3	NA	TRBV6-1
TGTGCCAGCAGCCCCCCAGCGGGGGGGTTGTACGAGCAGTACTTC	CASSPPAGGLYEQYF	NA	TRBJ2-7	TRBD2	TRBV6-1
TGTGCCAGCACGACCGAGCCGGGGACAGGGGCTTGGGGCTACACCTTC	CASTTEPGTGAWGYTF	NA	TRBJ1-2	TRBD1	TRBV5-4
TGTGCCAGCACCATCGTTGCAACTAATGAAAAACTGTTTTTT	CASTIVATNEKLFF	NA	TRBJ1-4	NA	TRBV7-9
TGTGCCAGCAGCTTGGACGAGCGGGGCTACGAGCAGTACTTC	CASSLDERGYEQYF	NA	TRBJ2-7	TRBD2	TRBV5-4
TGTGCCATCAATCCGGGACAGGGGTCCTCCTACGAGCAGTACTTC	CAINPGQGSSYEQYF	NA	TRBJ2-7	TRBD1	TRBV10-3
TGCGCCAGCAGTACCAGCCGGACAGGGGGCTGGAAGAACACCGGGGAGCTGTTTTTT	CASSTSRTGGWKNTGELFF	NA	TRBJ2-2	TRBD1	TRBV10-1
TGCGCCAGCAGCTTGGTAGTAGGGGTCAGGCGTTCCGGCTACACCTTC	CASSLVVGVRRSGYTF	NA	TRBJ1-2	NA	TRBV5-1
TGTGCCAGCAGCTTAGCACTCGCCTTTAATTCACCCCTCCACTTT	CASSLALAFNSPLHF	NA	TRBJ1-6	NA	TRBV7-6